This T cell receptor (beta chain) appears in the sequencing data of a study of cytotoxic CD8 clonotypes in ibrutinib-treated CLL. The study's findings and limits: Rare overall, public clonotypes shrank or held steady under therapy.

The CDR3 covers 17 residues. V lost 3 bases, J lost 4 bases, and 21 bases lay in between. Germline V gives CDR1 LNHDA, CDR2 SQIVND (reference sequence). Genomic DNA in a quantity of about 2 micrograms was derived from cryopreserved PBMCs for TCR beta libraries. In the case of this clone: The target antigen is unknown.

Sequencing was performed with immunoSEQ multiplex PCR; in TCRdb, only in-frame clones are kept and a portion is missing. The sample includes 190,000 or so clones, around three quarters of them seen just once. The TCR was taken from a human donor with chronic lymphocytic leukemia. The specimen comprised PBMCs, sampled after 24 months of ibrutinib treatment. The chain employs TRBV19 and TRBJ1-2; D is unclear. The CDR3 DNA follows: TGTGCCAGTAGTATTCAGGTGTTCGTCAGCTCTCCCTATGGCTACACCTTC. As protein: CASSIQVFVSSPYGYTF.